This record concerns one TCR beta chain sequence. TCRdb's copy holds only in-frame clones and misses some; the assay was immunoSEQ multiplex PCR. The sample includes 200,000 to 250,000 clones, 85% to 90% of them seen just once. The entry originates in a study of blood T cell repertoires in COVID-19. This CDR3 is built from 16 residues. Germline V gene sequence: CDR1 LNHDA, CDR2 SQIVND (reference sequence). J gave up 1 base and V 3 bases, and 9 bases lay outside the gene matches. Sequencing was done on a sample of PBMCs or T cells enriched from blood (not recorded which). This clonotype was sampled from a man aged 25 to 40 who had been exposed to COVID-19. The V call is TRBV19, the J call TRBJ2-7, with TRBD2 matching 7 bases. Here the CDR3 reads CASSILVTSRSYEQYF. The CDR3 DNA is TGTGCCAGTAGTATCTTAGTGACTAGCAGGTCCTACGAGCAGTACTTC.